Below, 21 T cell receptor beta chains from the same sample are listed, as sequenced in a study of cytomegalovirus exposure and HLA in healthy donors. A multiplex PCR was run with 60 Vbeta primers and 13 Jbeta primers. TCRdb's table, derived via immunoSEQ multiplex PCR, lists solely in-frame clones and lacks some. The sample lists some 140,000 clones; around 9% were seen once. Sample: PBMCs. The receptors were gathered from a woman aged 40 to 49 in good health and CMV-seropositive.

The chain uses TRBV9 and TRBJ1-4; 7 nucleotides line up with TRBD1. Germline CDR1 and CDR2: SGDLS and YYNGEE. The CDR3 is 13 residues long. The trim removed 4 bases at V and 11 bases at J, leaving 8 bases unmatched. This chain's CDR3 is CASSTPSTGKLFF. In DNA form, the CDR3 reads TGTGCCAGCAGCACGCCCTCGACAGGGAAACTGTTTTTT. Together with reference TRBV9 and TRBJ1-4, the CDR3 gives the full variable domain: DSGVTQTPKHLITATGQRVTLRCSPRSGDLSVYWYQQSLDQGLQFLIQYYNGEERAKGNILERFSAQQFPDLHSELNLSSLELGDSALYFCASSTPSTGKLFFGSGTQLSVL.

This clone was detected a few times. The chain has TRBV19 and TRBJ1-4; 8 positions agree with TRBD1. The CDR3 has 15 amino acids. Germline V gene lookup returns CDR1 LNHDA and CDR2 SQIVND (reference sequence). J gave up 4 bases and V 4 bases, and 5 bases lay outside the gene matches. As DNA, the CDR3 is TGTGCCAGTAGTACCGGACAGGGTCGTAATGAAAAACTGTTTTTT. It translates to CASSTGQGRNEKLFF.

The rearrangement links TRBV18 to TRBJ1-2; D uncertain. The germline CDR1 and CDR2 sequences are KGHSH and LQKENI. The CDR3 length is 13 residues. V was trimmed by 6 bases and J by 8 bases, leaving 16 bases between them. In DNA form, the CDR3 reads TGTGCCAGCTCTCCCGACGGCCCGGGGGGCTACACCTTC. Its protein is CASSPDGPGGYTF.

V and J are TRBV6-6 and TRBJ1-1; TRBD1 is a possible D gene (6 bases). V lost 4 bases and J 1 base, leaving 13 bases between the germline ends. The germline V gene encodes CDR1 MNHNY and CDR2 SVGAGI (reference sequence). This CDR3 region has 15 residues. In DNA form, the CDR3 reads TGTGCCAGCAGTTGGGGGGGGCAGGCGAACACTGAAGCTTTCTTT. This sequence encodes CASSWGGQANTEAFF.

The chain carries TRBV5-5 and TRBJ2-5, with D maybe TRBD2 (6 bases). The germline V gene encodes CDR1 SGHKS and CDR2 YYEKEE (reference sequence). The CDR3 is 16 residues long. Trimming stripped 2 bases from V and 2 bases from J, with 16 bases between. For the CDR3, the DNA is TGTGCCAGCAGCTTCCCATCGGCGGGGCCTCAAGAGACCCAGTACTTC. Residues: CASSFPSAGPQETQYF.

This clone was seen a handful of times. The V gene is TRBV6-1, the J gene TRBJ1-1; D unresolved. Germline CDR1 MNHNS, CDR2 SASEGT. V gave up 4 bases and J gave up 0 bases, with 6 bases separating them. This CDR3 comprises 13 residues. The CDR3 loop is CASSASMNTEAFF. DNA of the CDR3: TGTGCCAGCAGTGCAAGCATGAACACTGAAGCTTTCTTT.

The rearrangement uses TRBV5-4 and TRBJ1-5; D uncertain. This CDR3 has 16 amino acids. The germline V and J ends were trimmed by 2 bases and 2 bases, with 14 bases remaining between them. Germline CDR1 reads SGHNT; CDR2 reads YYREEE (reference sequence). The CDR3 loop is CASSLGPPRGNQPQHF. The CDR3 DNA is TGTGCCAGCAGCTTAGGGCCCCCGAGGGGCAATCAGCCCCAGCATTTT.

This clone has a handful of counts. This chain uses TRBV10-3 with TRBJ1-1; D unresolved. Germline CDR1 reads ENHRY; CDR2 reads SYGVKD. V lost 6 bases and J 4 bases, leaving 15 bases between the germline ends. The CDR3 covers 14 residues. The CDR3: CAISLRGLGTEAFF. In DNA form, the CDR3 reads TGTGCCATCAGCCTCAGAGGGTTGGGCACTGAAGCTTTCTTT.

This clone was seen just once. V is TRBV7-9 and J is TRBJ2-2, with a weak D call TRBD2 (5 bases). This CDR3 has 12 residues. Germline V gene data show CDR1 as SEHNR and CDR2 as FQNEAQ (reference sequence). Trimming removed 2 bases from V and 11 bases from J, with 9 bases in between. CDR3 loop: CASSLSGNELFF. CDR3 in DNA: TGTGCCAGCAGCTTATCGGGGAACGAGCTGTTTTTT.

This rearrangement joins TRBV7-8 to TRBJ1-4; D gene unclear. This CDR3 region has 17 residues. V was trimmed by 3 bases and J by 3 bases, leaving 17 bases between them. Germline-derived CDR1 and CDR2 are SGHVS and FQNEAQ. CDR3 sequence reads: CASSFARRGLANEKLFF. DNA of the CDR3: TGTGCCAGCAGCTTCGCGCGGCGGGGTCTGGCTAATGAAAAACTGTTTTTT. Together with reference TRBV7-8 and TRBJ1-4, the CDR3 gives the full variable domain: GAGVSQSPRYKVAKRGQDVALRCDPISGHVSLFWYQQALGQGPEFLTYFQNEAQLDKSGLPSDRFFAERPEGSVSTLKIQRTQQEDSAVYLCASSFARRGLANEKLFFGSGTQLSVL.

The J gene is TRBJ1-3, the V gene TRBV29-1, with a weak D call TRBD1 (6 bases). Trimming removed 6 bases from V and 4 bases from J, with 13 bases in between. The germline V gene has CDR1 SQVTM and CDR2 ANQGSEA. The CDR3 extends over 13 amino acids. CDR3 DNA: TGCAGCGTGCAAAGGGACATAGGAAACACCATATATTTT. Translated, it gives CSVQRDIGNTIYF.

The gene calls are TRBV6-7 and TRBJ1-5; D is unresolved. Being an ORF, TRBV6-7 has a function that is uncertain. The CDR3 has 14 residues. V lost 6 bases and J 1 base, leaving 10 bases between the germline ends. In nucleotides, the CDR3 is TGTGCCAGCAGCCCGTCCTTAAGCAATCAGCCCCAGCATTTT. Its protein is CASSPSLSNQPQHF.

This clone showed up just a few times. In the same sample, other DNA sequences code for this CDR3. This rearrangement joins TRBV5-1 to TRBJ2-1, with 13 bases fitting TRBD2. This CDR3 has 15 amino acids. CDR1 and CDR2 from the germline V gene are SGHRS and YFSETQ. V lost 3 bases and J lost 5; bases outside the gene matches: 2. The CDR3 nucleotides read TGCGCCAGCAGCTGGACTAGCGGGGGAGACAATGAGCAGTTCTTC. It codes for CASSWTSGGDNEQFF.

A few counts support this clone. The J gene is TRBJ1-2, the V gene TRBV6-5, with a possible D match to TRBD1 (5 bases). The CDR3 runs 12 residues. Trimming cost V 5 bases and J 7 bases, with 11 bases left between them. CDR1 and CDR2 (germline): MNHEY, SVGAGI. CDR3 sequence (DNA): TGTGCCAGCAGTCTCCGGGGGAGTGGCTACACCTTC. This codes for CASSLRGSGYTF.

The chain links TRBV18 to TRBJ2-5; D is unresolved. V was clipped by 6 bases and J by 5 bases, with 13 bases between them. Germline CDR1 and CDR2: KGHSH and LQKENI. This CDR3 region has 13 residues. In nucleotides, the CDR3 is TGTGCCAGCTCCCCCTCTCCCCGGGAGACCCAGTACTTC. Protein: CASSPSPRETQYF.

This chain uses TRBV2 with TRBJ2-3, with 10 bases that match TRBD2. With V trimmed by 6 bases and J by 3 bases, 6 bases remained unmatched. Germline CDR1 SNHLY, CDR2 FYNNEI. CDR3 length: 15 amino acids. CDR3 DNA: TGTGCCAGCAGGGATCCGGGACTAGCGACAGATACGCAGTATTTT. Translation: CASRDPGLATDTQYF.

This clone turned up a few times. The V gene is TRBV6-5, the J gene TRBJ1-5; 7 nucleotides align to TRBD1. The V gene's germline CDR1 is MNHEY and CDR2 SVGAGI. Germline trimming cut 2 bases from V and 4 bases from J; bases unmatched to any gene: 8. This CDR3 has 16 amino acids. The CDR3 coding sequence is TGTGCCAGCAGTTACCGCCGGGACAGCAAGAATCAGCCCCAGCATTTT. The encoded protein is CASSYRRDSKNQPQHF.

V usage is TRBV7-9 and J usage is TRBJ2-7; a weak D match, TRBD2 (5 bases). Trimming took 1 base from V and 4 from J, leaving 14 bases between them. Per the germline V gene, CDR1 is SEHNR and CDR2 is FQNEAQ (reference sequence). There are 15 residues in the CDR3. The CDR3 DNA reads as TGTGCCAGCAGCTTAGTAAAGGAGGTGGAGTACGAGCAGTACTTC. Its protein is CASSLVKEVEYEQYF.

Only a few counts were recorded for this clone. V usage is TRBV4-3 and J usage is TRBJ2-3; TRBD1 agrees at 8 bases. With 4 bases clipped from V and 3 bases from J, the junction kept 6 bases outside the gene matches. The germline gives CDR1 LGHNA, CDR2 YSLEER. The CDR3 loop spans 15 amino acids. The CDR3 sequence is CASSLVGQVTDTQYF. CDR3 nucleotides: TGCGCCAGCAGCCTGGTGGGACAGGTAACAGATACGCAGTATTTT.

This clone turned up a few times. The chain carries TRBV11-3 and TRBJ1-4; possibly TRBD1 for D (5 bases). V was shortened by 1 base and J by 2 bases, with 11 bases between the two germline ends. CDR1 is SGHNT and CDR2 is YENEEA in the germline V gene. The CDR3 contains 16 residues. DNA of the CDR3: TGTGCCAGCAGCTTAGGCGGGGCAGGGACTAATGAAAAACTGTTTTTT. This translates into CASSLGGAGTNEKLFF. Full variable domain (remainder filled in from reference TRBV11-3 and TRBJ1-4): EAGVVQSPRYKIIEKKQPVAFWCNPISGHNTLYWYLQNLGQGPELLIRYENEEAVDDSQLPKDRFSAERLKGVDSTLKIQPAELGDSAVYLCASSLGGAGTNEKLFFGSGTQLSVL.

The V and J genes are TRBV2 and TRBJ1-2, with 11 bases aligning to TRBD1. This CDR3 has 14 amino acids. Germline V gene data show CDR1 as SNHLY and CDR2 as FYNNEI. With V trimmed by 5 bases and J by 8 bases, 7 bases remained unmatched. Here the CDR3 reads CASSRPGQGEGYTF. CDR3 bases: TGTGCCAGCAGTCGCCCGGGACAGGGGGAAGGCTACACCTTC.